The rows below give T cell receptor beta chains drawn from one sample of a study of glioma-infiltrating T cells. A single record per CDR3 protein comes from TCRdb applying MiXCR to the multiplex PCR reads. The sample has some 190,000 distinct CDR3 sequences, more than 30% seen once. The specimen sequenced was glioma tissue, nonneoplastic brain tissue, or PBMCs (not recorded which). These receptors all come from a human donor with low-grade glioma or glioblastoma, undergoing nonglioma brain surgery, or in good health (not recorded which). Each CDR3 is given with its conserved first and last residue. Fields, in order: D gene, V gene, clone size, J gene, CDR3 protein, CDR3 DNA. D genes are given only for firm matches. The listing skips clone size in some rows; elsewhere it reads once, few, many or a size class.

TRBD1,TRBV19,few,TRBJ2-1,CASSMWTGGWWVNEQFF,TGTGCCAGTAGTATGTGGACAGGGGGCTGGTGGGTCAATGAGCAGTTCTTC
.,TRBV28,many,TRBJ2-3,CASSSGGASTDTQYF,TGTGCCAGCAGTTCGGGCGGGGCTAGCACAGATACGCAGTATTTT
.,TRBV6-2/TRBV6-3,once,TRBJ1-2,CASIYPNYGYTF,TGTGCCAGCATCTACCCCAACTATGGCTACACCTTC
.,TRBV4-1,.,TRBJ2-7,CASSQKPGLQYEQYF,TGCGCCAGCAGCCAAAAACCGGGACTTCAATACGAGCAGTACTTC
.,TRBV19,few,TRBJ2-1,CASSPNRNNEQFF,TGTGCCAGTAGTCCAAATAGAAACAATGAGCAGTTCTTC
.,TRBV18,.,TRBJ1-1,CASSLVRDLNTEAFF,TGTGCCAGCTCACTCGTTAGAGATCTGAACACTGAAGCTTTCTTT
TRBD2,TRBV7-4,.,TRBJ2-7,CASSLVTSGHYEQYF,TGTGCCAGCAGCTTAGTAACTAGCGGACACTACGAGCAGTACTTC
TRBD2,TRBV29-1,few,TRBJ2-7,CSVEDHGLAGVQYF,TGCAGCGTTGAAGATCACGGACTAGCGGGAGTGCAGTACTTC
.,TRBV5-1,.,TRBJ2-3,CASSLNQSTDTQYF,TGCGCCAGCAGCTTGAACCAAAGCACAGATACGCAGTATTTT
TRBD1,TRBV10-3,many,TRBJ1-2,CAIRDSLGTAGGYTF,TGTGCCATCAGGGATTCTCTCGGGACAGCTGGTGGCTACACCTTC
TRBD1,TRBV6-1,many,TRBJ2-3,CASARQGSTDTQYF,TGTGCCAGCGCTAGACAGGGGAGCACAGATACGCAGTATTTT
TRBD2,TRBV6-5,.,TRBJ2-7,CASSYGAGVEIQYF,TGTGCCAGCAGTTACGGGGCGGGGGTAGAGATCCAGTACTTC
TRBD1,TRBV28,many,TRBJ2-5,CASIDRDQETQYF,TGTGCCAGCATTGACAGGGACCAAGAGACCCAGTACTTC
TRBD1,TRBV27,.,TRBJ1-2,CASSPQTGGTPAGGYTF,TGTGCCAGCAGCCCCCAGACAGGGGGGACCCCGGCGGGTGGCTACACCTTC
TRBD2,TRBV7-8,.,TRBJ2-3,CASSLGAGGGISTDTQYF,TGTGCCAGCAGCTTAGGTGCGGGAGGGGGAATTAGCACAGATACGCAGTATTTT
TRBD2,TRBV28,many,TRBJ2-5,CASSSGLAGASETQYF,TGTGCCAGCAGCTCCGGACTAGCGGGAGCATCAGAGACCCAGTACTTC
TRBD2,TRBV19,few,TRBJ2-1,CASSITGGGGEQFF,TGTGCCAGTAGTATTACGGGAGGAGGAGGGGAGCAGTTCTTC
.,TRBV6-2/TRBV6-3,many,TRBJ1-1,CASSYAGRRTEAFF,TGTGCCAGCAGTTACGCGGGACGCCGCACTGAAGCTTTCTTT
TRBD2,TRBV20-1,.,TRBJ2-7,CSAREGLAGGYEKYF,TGCAGTGCTAGGGAGGGACTAGCGGGAGGATACGAGAAGTACTTC
.,TRBV4-1,.,TRBJ1-2,CASSQGRGSGYGYTF,TGCGCCAGCAGCCAAGGCAGGGGCTCTGGCTATGGCTACACCTTC
.,TRBV19,many,TRBJ2-3,CASSIPTDTQYF,TGTGCCAGTAGTATTCCCACAGATACGCAGTATTTT
.,TRBV6-5,few,TRBJ1-2,CASRSDTDYGYTF,TGTGCCAGCAGAAGCGACACCGACTATGGCTACACCTTC